This record looks at one T cell receptor (beta chain) sequence and its context. The CDR3 sequence is 16 residues long. CDR1 is SNHLY and CDR2 is FYNNEI in the germline V gene. After removal of 2 bases from V and 0 bases from J, the junction contained 3 bases not matched to a gene. This specimen belongs to a study of technical replicates of blood from four donors. Profiled with immunoSEQ multiplex PCR; TCRdb holds only in-frame clones, not every one. This table has about 99,000 clones, 95% appearing once. The rearrangement links TRBV2 to TRBJ2-4; 8 bases fit TRBD2. The clonotype originates from a human donor in good health. Sequenced material: T cells isolated from PBMCs. The CDR3 loop is CASSETGGLAKNIQYF. CDR3 coding DNA: TGTGCCAGCAGTGAAACGGGGGGGCTAGCCAAAAACATTCAGTACTTC.